The sequence of this T cell receptor beta chain was determined in a study of CD8 T cells in ankylosing spondylitis. This clonotype was detected ten times or more. No antigen is known for it. The CDR3 contains 15 residues. CDR1 is SGDLS, CDR2 YYNGEE, per germline. Between the trimmed V and J ends, which lost 6 bases and 5 bases, there was a span of 18 bases. Overall study results and limits: Certain motif variants had earlier been reported in reactive arthritis synovial fluid and blood. Reported data indicate significant enrichment of disease-linked clones within matched ankylosing spondylitis synovial fluid. What seemed typical of ankylosing spondylitis blood was a TCR beta motif built from roughly eight highly homologous variants. Disease-associated clones were CD8+ and fairly uncommon in peripheral blood.

TCRdb re-called the 5' RACE reads through MiXCR, storing one row per CDR3 protein. This table has 35,000 to 50,000 distinct CDR3 sequences, approximately 3% appearing once. The chain is built from TRBV9 and TRBJ2-1, with a weak D call TRBD2 (5 bases). The sample taken for sequencing was blood, either unsorted or a sorted T cell fraction (not recorded which). The receptor was isolated from a male donor with ankylosing spondylitis or in good health (not recorded which). The CDR3, as DNA: TGTGCCAGCAACCTTGGGCCCCCCGGGGACAATGAGCAGTTCTTC. This translates into CASNLGPPGDNEQFF.